This TCR beta chain was sequenced for a study of cytomegalovirus exposure and HLA in healthy donors. The junction had 10 bases not matched to a gene; V was cut back by 6 bases and J by 5 bases. The CDR3 contains 16 residues. CDR1 is LGHNA and CDR2 is YSLEER in the germline V gene. PCR employed 60 Vbeta and 13 Jbeta primers. Sequencing was performed with immunoSEQ multiplex PCR; in TCRdb, only in-frame clones are kept and a portion is missing. The table has some 140,000 clones, 73% seen once. Of note for this clone: Antigen: not known.

Study outcomes and limitations: Accurate predictions that matched the HLA-A and HLA-B alleles of most subjects were reportedly made from TCR beta sequences. Most TCR sequences were seen very rarely across donors, but some public TCRs occurred in many.

The chain combines TRBV4-3 with TRBJ1-2, with TRBD1 matching over 12 bases. Sequencing was performed on PBMCs. The source is a woman in her forties in good health and CMV-seronegative. In DNA form, the CDR3 reads TGCGCCAGCAGTCCGGCTGGGACAGGGGGCTGGTATGGCTACACCTTC. It specifies CASSPAGTGGWYGYTF.